The 16 T cell receptor beta chains given below trace back to one sample, sequenced in a study of blood T cell repertoires in COVID-19. The method was immunoSEQ multiplex PCR; TCRdb's version includes in-frame clones alone and lacks a portion of them. The sample carries 300,000 or so clones, over 75% recorded once. Sequences were obtained from PBMCs or T cells enriched from blood (not recorded which). The receptors shown here come from a woman in her twenties or thirties who had recovered from COVID-19.

The gene calls are TRBV24-1 and TRBJ1-2; the D is unclear. CDR3 size: 11 residues. CDR1 KGHDR and CDR2 SFDVKD come from the germline V gene. V was clipped by 5 bases and J by 6 bases, with 6 bases between them. The CDR3 protein is CATSGEDGYTF. The CDR3 DNA follows: TGTGCCACCAGTGGAGAGGATGGCTACACCTTC.

The chain carries TRBV4-1 and TRBJ1-5, with D possibly matching TRBD1 (6 bases). CDR1 is MGHRA and CDR2 is YSYEKL in the germline V gene. The CDR3 sequence is 15 residues long. V was cut by 3 bases and J by 4 bases, with 13 bases left in between. In DNA, the CDR3 is TGCGCCAGCAGCCATTCGGGACAAGGGAATCAGCCCCAGCATTTT. The encoded protein is CASSHSGQGNQPQHF.

V and J are TRBV10-3 and TRBJ2-1; TRBD1 matches 10 bases. V was pared by 6 bases and J by 12 bases, with 8 bases of the junction left unmatched. Germline-derived CDR1 and CDR2 are ENHRY and SYGVKD. This CDR3 has 13 residues. The chain's CDR3 is CAISRDRGLRQFF. DNA of the CDR3: TGTGCCATCAGCCGGGACAGGGGCCTCCGGCAGTTCTTC.

The chain joins TRBV4-1 to TRBJ2-3, with 12 bases aligning to TRBD2. With V trimmed by 0 bases and J by 1 base, 2 bases remained unmatched. The CDR3 consists of 17 residues. The germline gives CDR1 MGHRA, CDR2 YSYEKL. For the CDR3, the DNA is TGCGCCAGCAGCCAAGAACTAGCGGGGGGCCGCACAGATACGCAGTATTTT. It encodes CASSQELAGGRTDTQYF.

The gene calls are TRBV19 and TRBJ1-2; TRBD1 matches 9 bases. V lost 6 bases, J lost 5 bases, and 1 base stayed unmatched. Germline lookup yields CDR1 LNHDA and CDR2 SQIVND (reference sequence). CDR3 length: 12 amino acids. The CDR3 reads CASRTGGYGYTF. For the CDR3, the DNA is TGTGCCAGTAGGACAGGGGGTTATGGCTACACCTTC.

V and J are TRBV9 and TRBJ2-3; 12 nucleotides align to TRBD2. The CDR3 extends over 18 amino acids. Germline CDR1 is SGDLS and CDR2 is YYNGEE. After removal of 4 bases from V and 0 bases from J, the junction contained 9 bases not matched to a gene. CDR3 loop: CASSTPSGGGSSTDTQYF. CDR3 DNA: TGTGCCAGCAGCACCCCTAGCGGGGGGGGCTCTAGCACAGATACGCAGTATTTT.

The chain has TRBV5-1 and TRBJ1-1; 8 nucleotides line up with TRBD1. CDR1 SGHRS and CDR2 YFSETQ come from the germline V gene. With V trimmed by 6 bases and J by 3 bases, 7 bases remained unmatched. The CDR3 loop spans 14 amino acids. The CDR3 DNA is TGCGCCAGCACTACACAGGGGGTGGACACTGAAGCTTTCTTT. Residues: CASTTQGVDTEAFF.

This clone was observed a few times. This chain connects TRBV7-2 to TRBJ2-3; weak D call: TRBD2 (7 bases). V lost 1 base and J lost 0, with 14 bases in between. This CDR3 spans 17 amino acids. Germline CDR1 is SGHTA and CDR2 is FQGNSA. The CDR3 DNA is TGTGCCAGCAGCTTAGGCACGCGGGGGCCGAGCACAGATACGCAGTATTTT. Translated, it gives CASSLGTRGPSTDTQYF.

This clone was picked up one time. The chain employs TRBV11-2 and TRBJ2-3; 7 bases match TRBD1. The J segment lost 2 bases and the V segment lost 5 bases, leaving 10 bases of the junction unmatched. Germline CDR1 SGHAT, CDR2 FQNNGV. CDR3 length equals 16 residues. CDR3 in amino acids: CASSPSRGRSTDTQYF. Here the CDR3 DNA reads TGTGCCAGCAGCCCCTCGAGGGGGCGGTCCACAGATACGCAGTATTTT.

The rearrangement joins TRBV18 to TRBJ1-6, with D possibly TRBD1 on 6 matching bases. In germline, CDR1 is KGHSH, CDR2 LQKENI. Between the trimmed V and J ends, which lost 2 bases and 9 bases, there was a span of 17 bases. This CDR3 has 16 residues. CDR3 region: CASSPSGGDGSSPLHF. CDR3 DNA sequence: TGTGCCAGCTCACCATCGGGGGGCGACGGTAGTTCACCCCTCCACTTT.

The V call is TRBV10-3, the J call TRBJ1-1; possible D gene TRBD1, 5 bases. Trimming stripped 3 bases from V and 4 bases from J, with 15 bases between. Germline V gene lookup returns CDR1 ENHRY and CDR2 SYGVKD. CDR3 length equals 15 residues. The CDR3 DNA follows: TGTGCCATCAGTGACCTCGGGGGGGATAGCACTGAAGCTTTCTTT. This sequence encodes CAISDLGGDSTEAFF.

The count of this clone is one. This chain connects TRBV3-1 (or the pseudogene TRBV3-2) to TRBJ2-3; D is possibly TRBD1 (7 bases). Between the trimmed V and J ends, which lost 4 bases and 8 bases, there was a span of 22 bases. Germline assignment: CDR1 LGHDT and CDR2 YNNKEL (reference sequence). The CDR3 totals 16 residues. CDR3 sequence (DNA): TGTGCCAGCAGCCGCACCTCGGGGGTCAGGGGGGTTACGCAGTATTTT. Protein product: CASSRTSGVRGVTQYF.

The rearrangement joins TRBV2 to TRBJ1-1, with D uncertain. Germline assignment: CDR1 SNHLY and CDR2 FYNNEI. This CDR3 comprises 14 residues. V shed 3 bases and J shed 5 bases, with 13 bases lying between them. The CDR3 loop reads CASSEWAPSTEAFF. DNA for the CDR3: TGTGCCAGCAGTGAGTGGGCCCCGAGTACTGAAGCTTTCTTT.

The rearrangement joins TRBV10-3 to TRBJ2-2, with 8 bases aligning to TRBD1. The V gene's germline CDR1 is ENHRY and CDR2 SYGVKD. This CDR3 region has 17 residues. V trimming: 5 bases; J trimming: 3 bases; junction bases outside the gene matches: 11. The CDR3 here is CAISQSGQGADTGELFF. CDR3 DNA sequence: TGTGCCATCAGTCAGAGCGGGCAGGGGGCCGACACCGGGGAGCTGTTTTTT.

This chain connects TRBV7-6 to TRBJ1-3; TRBD1 might be the D (6 bases). There are 16 residues in the CDR3. The germline V gene has CDR1 SGHVS and CDR2 FNYEAQ. V shed 1 base and J shed 8 bases, with 18 bases lying between them. The CDR3 sequence is CASSLGTAGLWDTIYF. As DNA, the CDR3 is TGTGCCAGCAGCTTAGGGACAGCGGGGCTTTGGGACACCATATATTTT.

The chain recombines TRBV27 with TRBJ1-2; D remains unclear. Trimming stripped 5 bases from V and 4 bases from J, with 14 bases between. This CDR3 contains 14 residues. The V gene's germline CDR1 is MNHEY and CDR2 SMNVEV (reference sequence). The chain's CDR3 is CASSQSVLVYGYTF. Written as DNA, the CDR3 is TGTGCCAGCAGTCAATCAGTGTTGGTCTATGGCTACACCTTC.